The 26 T cell receptor beta chains given below trace back to one sample, sequenced in a study of T cell repertoires in cytomegalovirus infection. These TCRs are of unknown antigen specificity. TCRdb analysed the reads with MiXCR anew, one entry per CDR3 protein. The repertoire consists of 110,000 or so distinct CDR3 sequences, with over 25% occurring once and the leading ten covering around two fifths. This specimen was CD8+ T cells from cultured PBMCs, taken from culture after CMV antigen stimulation. These TCRs come from a human donor in good health (CMV status not recorded). Some clones in this sample may be carry-over from other donors' samples.

This rearrangement joins TRBV29-1 to TRBJ2-1, with 9 bases identical to TRBD1. The germline V gene has CDR1 SQVTM and CDR2 ANQGSEA. J lost 3 bases, V lost 7 bases, and 4 bases had no gene match. This CDR3 has 13 residues. The CDR3 protein is CSATGGDYNEQFF. DNA for the CDR3: TGCAGCGCAACAGGGGGCGACTACAATGAGCAGTTCTTC.

This clonotype was seen a handful of times. Its ends do not fully match the called genes, so a read error is possible. The CDR3 is CASSLDTQYF. Here the CDR3 DNA reads TGTGCCAGCAGCTTAGATACGCAGTATTTT. The chain is built from TRBV12-3 or TRBV12-4 and TRBJ2-3; D uncertain. This CDR3 comprises 10 residues.

This clonotype was detected ten times or more. This chain links TRBV5-1 with TRBJ1-2; 9 positions agree with TRBD1. V dropped 4 bases and J dropped 4; count of bases not matched to a gene: 14. The length of the CDR3 is 17 residues. CDR1 and CDR2 from the germline V gene are SGHRS and YFSETQ. The CDR3 nucleotides read TGCGCCAGCAGCCCCGGTGGGACAGGGTCCCTAGGCTATGGCTACACCTTC. It translates to CASSPGGTGSLGYGYTF.

The CDR3: CASSLPPGKSNQPQHF. CDR3 sequence (DNA): TGTGCCAGCAGCTTACCCCCCGGGAAGAGCAATCAGCCCCAGCATTTT. The chain joins TRBV7-2 to TRBJ1-5; the D is unclear. V was trimmed by 2 bases and J by 1 base, leaving 12 bases between them. Germline V CDR1 and CDR2: SGHTA, FQGNSA. This CDR3 contains 16 residues.

This clonotype has more than one count but fewer than ten. The chain links TRBV12-3 or TRBV12-4 to TRBJ2-1, with 7 bases that match TRBD1. This CDR3 has 14 residues. V dropped 6 bases and J dropped 7; count of bases not matched to a gene: 9. This chain's CDR3 is CASSYTGVRNEQFF. DNA of the CDR3: TGTGCCAGCAGCTACACAGGGGTTAGGAATGAGCAGTTCTTC.

This clonotype was seen repeatedly, ten times or more. The chain joins TRBV15 to TRBJ2-3; D is uncertain. The CDR3 is made up of 15 amino acids. Germline loops: CDR1 LNHNV, CDR2 YYDKDF (reference sequence). The V and J ends lost 0 bases and 6 bases respectively, with 13 bases between them. The CDR3 DNA is TGTGCCACCAGCAGAGATAGAGAGCCGGCGGATACGCAGTATTTT. It translates to CATSRDREPADTQYF.

This sequence joins TRBV12-3 or TRBV12-4 and TRBJ1-3, with D maybe TRBD1 (6 bases). V was cut by 3 bases and J by 2 bases, with 8 bases left in between. The CDR3 is 14 residues long. The CDR3 sequence is CASSLRGTGNTIYF. The CDR3 DNA follows: TGTGCCAGCAGTTTGAGGGGGACTGGAAACACCATATATTTT.

The sample holds many counts of this clonotype. The germline gene is not matched at one end of the junction; a read error may be the cause. The J gene is TRBJ1-3, the V gene TRBV12-3 or TRBV12-4; unclear D gene. The CDR3 is 14 amino acids. CDR3 sequence reads: CASSIALGGNTIYF. DNA for the CDR3: TGTGCCAGCAGTATAGCCCTCGGAGGAAACACCATATATTTT.

This clonotype appeared a few times. J is TRBJ1-2 and V is TRBV7-6; D remains unclear. The CDR3 covers 16 residues. Germline CDR1 reads SGHVS; CDR2 reads FNYEAQ. Deletions cut 5 bases from V and 0 bases from J, with 16 bases between. The CDR3 DNA follows: TGTGCCAGCAGCCCCCGGGCTAGCAATCCTAACTATGGCTACACCTTC. This translates into CASSPRASNPNYGYTF.

The genes are TRBV6-5 and TRBJ2-1; D ambiguous. V was clipped by 6 bases and J by 5 bases, with 8 bases between them. Germline V CDR1 and CDR2: MNHEY, SVGAGI. CDR3 length: 12 residues. CDR3 sequence: CASRALDNEQFF. CDR3 DNA: TGTGCCAGCAGGGCGCTAGACAATGAGCAGTTCTTC.

V usage is TRBV27 and J usage is TRBJ1-4; perhaps TRBD1 as D (5 bases). V was shortened by 5 bases and J by 2 bases, with 9 bases between the two germline ends. The germline gives CDR1 MNHEY, CDR2 SMNVEV (reference sequence). CDR3 length: 14 amino acids. CDR3: CASSGGGTNEKLFF. CDR3 coding DNA: TGTGCCAGCAGTGGGGGTGGGACTAATGAAAAACTGTTTTTT.

The chain couples TRBV10-3 to TRBJ2-7; TRBD2 matches 13 bases. CDR3 length: 15 residues. With V trimmed by 7 bases and J by 1 base, 4 bases remained unmatched. Per the germline V gene, CDR1 is ENHRY and CDR2 is SYGVKD. CDR3 loop: CAITRTSGGSYEQYF. The DNA of the CDR3 is TGTGCCATCACCAGGACTAGCGGGGGTTCCTACGAGCAGTACTTC.

This clonotype was seen at least ten times. The rearrangement uses TRBV7-2 and TRBJ2-7; a possible D gene is TRBD1 (7 bases). The CDR3 runs 16 residues. The ends were cut back, 3 bases at V and 6 bases at J, with 21 bases in the middle. Looked up from germline, CDR1 is SGHTA and CDR2 is FQGNSA. The CDR3 DNA reads as TGTGCCAGCAGCTTCCGTTCCTCCAGGGGGGCACCCGAGCAGTACTTC. It is translated as CASSFRSSRGAPEQYF. Drawing the rest from reference TRBV7-2 and TRBJ2-7, the complete variable domain is GAGVSQSPSNKVTEKGKDVELRCDPISGHTALYWYRQSLGQGLEFLIYFQGNSAPDKSGLPSDRFSAERTGGSVSTLTIQRTQQEDSAVYLCASSFRSSRGAPEQYFGPGTRLTVT.

The V gene is TRBV6-6, the J gene TRBJ1-1, with a weak D call TRBD1 (6 bases). Germline assignment: CDR1 MNHNY and CDR2 SVGAGI (reference sequence). V was shortened by 8 bases and J by 5 bases, with 18 bases between the two germline ends. The CDR3 is made up of 14 amino acids. The DNA of the CDR3 is TGTGCCAGCCTAATCAGGGGCGTCTGGACTGAAGCTTTCTTT. Protein sequence: CASLIRGVWTEAFF.

The gene calls are TRBV4-3 and TRBJ2-7; 8 positions match TRBD1. CDR3 length: 14 amino acids. Unmatched junction bases numbered 8, after V lost 5 bases and J lost 5 bases. Germline CDR1 is LGHNA and CDR2 is YSLEER. CDR3 nucleotides: TGCGCCAGCAGCTTCAGGGGGCAAAGTGACGAGCAGTACTTC. Amino acid sequence: CASSFRGQSDEQYF.

This chain joins TRBV6-2 or TRBV6-3 and TRBJ2-1; D gene unclear. The CDR3 is 12 amino acids. From germline, CDR1 is MNHEY and CDR2 SVGEGT. With 6 bases removed from V and 15 bases from J, the gap between germline ends came to 18 bases. The CDR3 coding sequence is TGTGCCAGCAGCGATAGCCCCCCCTGGTCGTTCTTC. Encoded protein: CASSDSPPWSFF.

The rearrangement uses TRBV11-3 and TRBJ2-1; 8 nucleotides agree with TRBD2. The CDR3 is made up of 17 amino acids. The ends lost 5 bases at V and 5 bases at J; junction bases unmatched: 14. Germline loops: CDR1 SGHNT, CDR2 YENEEA. The CDR3 sequence: CASSTPRNGGADNEQFF. For the CDR3, the DNA is TGTGCCAGCAGCACCCCTAGGAACGGGGGGGCCGACAATGAGCAGTTCTTC.

There are a few counts of this clonotype. The CDR3 sequence: CASSLRVQGASPLHF. CDR3 sequence (DNA): TGTGCCAGCAGTCTAAGGGTCCAGGGGGCATCACCCCTCCACTTT. The chain links TRBV11-2 to TRBJ1-6; TRBD1 matches 8 bases. The CDR3 is 15 residues long. With V trimmed by 6 bases and J by 10 bases, 11 bases remained unmatched. From germline, CDR1 is SGHAT and CDR2 FQNNGV.

In its sample, this clonotype was seen a few times. V gene TRBV6-1 combines with J gene TRBJ1-5; 7 bases line up with TRBD1. The germline CDR1 and CDR2 sequences are MNHNS and SASEGT. The junction had 9 bases not matched to a gene; V was cut back by 7 bases and J by 0 bases. The CDR3 has 16 residues. CDR3 region: CASTHIDRASNQPQHF. In nucleotides, the CDR3 is TGTGCCAGCACCCACATCGACAGGGCTAGCAATCAGCCCCAGCATTTT.

The J gene is TRBJ2-3, the V gene TRBV4-1, with 8 bases lining up with TRBD2. The V gene's germline CDR1 is MGHRA and CDR2 YSYEKL. CDR3 length: 17 amino acids. V lost 1 base and J lost 0; bases outside the gene matches: 6. The CDR3 nucleotides read TGCGCCAGCAGCCAAGGGTTTAGCGGGGTGAGCACAGATACGCAGTATTTT. Translating gives CASSQGFSGVSTDTQYF.

This clonotype occurred a few times. This rearrangement joins TRBV6-6 to TRBJ2-7; D is unresolved. V was clipped by 6 bases and J by 5 bases, with 17 bases between them. This CDR3 has 14 residues. Germline V gene data show CDR1 as MNHNY and CDR2 as SVGAGI (reference sequence). The CDR3 loop reads CASRMELGRDEQYF. The CDR3 nucleotides are TGTGCCAGCAGGATGGAACTCGGACGGGACGAGCAGTACTTC.

V gene TRBV7-9 combines with J gene TRBJ1-2, with 10 bases that match TRBD1. Germline V gives CDR1 SEHNR, CDR2 FQNEAQ (reference sequence). The CDR3 is 13 residues long. The V segment lost 5 bases and the J segment 6 bases; nucleotides outside the gene matches: 3. This CDR3 reads CASSQGTGDGYTF. The CDR3 DNA reads TGTGCCAGCAGCCAAGGGACAGGGGATGGCTACACCTTC.

The chain has TRBV6-2 or TRBV6-3 and TRBJ2-3; weak D call: TRBD2 (5 bases). The CDR3 loop spans 13 amino acids. CDR1 MNHEY and CDR2 SVGEGT come from the germline V gene. V shed 5 bases and J shed 0 bases, with 6 bases lying between them. The CDR3 sequence: CASSRDSTDTQYF. Written as DNA, the CDR3 is TGTGCCAGCAGTCGGGATAGCACAGATACGCAGTATTTT.

This clonotype was counted only a few times. The rearrangement joins TRBV12-3 or TRBV12-4 to TRBJ1-5, with 8 positions matching TRBD1. The length of the CDR3 is 16 residues. V shed 3 bases, J shed 7 bases, and the junction held 11 bases outside the gene matches. The CDR3, as DNA: TGTGCCAGCAGTTTGACGGCAGGGGGCTTAGGGCAGCCCCAGCATTTT. Its protein is CASSLTAGGLGQPQHF.

The V and J genes are TRBV6-1 and TRBJ1-6, with D maybe TRBD1 (6 bases). Trimming left V 5 bases short and J 8 bases short, with 10 bases between. The length of the CDR3 is 13 residues. CDR1 and CDR2 (germline): MNHNS, SASEGT. Here the CDR3 DNA reads TGTGCCAGCAGTCCCGGGACATATTCACCCCTCCACTTT. Its translation is CASSPGTYSPLHF.

As regards this clonotype: Mismatch with germline at one junction end may stem from a read error. This chain uses TRBV7-2 with TRBJ2-7, with a weak D call TRBD1 (6 bases). The germline CDR1 and CDR2 sequences are SGHTA and FQGNSA. The CDR3 contains 14 residues. In DNA, the CDR3 is TGTGCCAACAGCACGAACAGGGTATACTACGAGCAGTACTTC. This translates into CANSTNRVYYEQYF.